This T cell receptor beta chain was recorded in a study of blood T cell repertoires in COVID-19. For the study at large: The United States, Italy and Spain provided the acute and convalescent COVID-19 samples. Sources were T cells, B-cell-depleted T cells, or PBMCs; the material itself was cDNA or gDNA.

Unmatched junction bases numbered 3, after V lost 0 bases and J lost 0 bases. Germline CDR1 is MNHEY and CDR2 is SVGEGT. The CDR3 length is 16 residues. In the original analysis: Amplified reference gene primers provided the basis for estimating nucleated cell counts. Sequencing was performed with immunoSEQ multiplex PCR; in TCRdb, only in-frame clones are kept and a portion is missing. The DNA was the basis for D and trimming; V, J and clone size are from that table. The sample lists about 99,000 clones, about nine tenths occurring once. The TCR was taken from a woman at least 80 years old in a cohort sampled during active COVID-19. The source material was peripheral blood. The gene calls are TRBV6-2 or TRBV6-3 and TRBJ1-1; 8 bases are shared with TRBD1. CDR3 sequence (DNA): TGTGCCAGCAGTTACTCCCAGGGACAGGTGAACACTGAAGCTTTCTTT. This sequence encodes CASSYSQGQVNTEAFF.